Shown below are 5 T cell receptor beta chains from a single sample sequenced in a study of regulatory T cells in long-lasting Graves disease. With iRepertoire HTBI primers and Arm-PCR of CDR3 regions, TCR beta libraries were built. MiXCR, run by TCRdb on the multiplex PCR reads, gives a single entry per CDR3 protein. Among about 530,000 distinct CDR3 sequences listed, more than 15% were seen once. Documented time point: newly diagnosed GD, antithyroid drugs for less than 3 months. From RNA extracted from PBMCs, the TCR library was made. These records were also assigned to another study, of T cells in Graves' hyperthyroidism and ophthalmopathy.

The specimen comprised peripheral blood mononuclear cells (PBMCs), sampled at new diagnosis, from a patient treated with antithyroid drugs. These TCRs come from a woman aged 35 to 59 with Graves disease.

This clonotype has only a few counts. This rearrangement joins TRBV6-7 to TRBJ1-1; D is ambiguous. TRBV6-7 is marked as an open reading frame, function uncertain. The CDR3 spans 14 residues. V was cut by 6 bases and J by 7 bases, with 18 bases left in between. CDR3 region: CASSNPSGKVEAFF. The CDR3 DNA follows: TGTGCCAGCAGCAACCCCTCCGGAAAAGTTGAAGCTTTCTTT.

The rearrangement joins TRBV2 to TRBJ1-6; D is possibly TRBD1 (5 bases). The ends were cut back, 3 bases at V and 9 bases at J, with 15 bases in the middle. CDR3 length equals 15 residues. In germline, CDR1 is SNHLY, CDR2 FYNNEI. This chain's CDR3 is CASSDDGAFGSPLHF. CDR3 sequence (DNA): TGTGCCAGCAGTGACGATGGGGCTTTCGGTTCACCCCTCCACTTT.

This clonotype showed up many times. The V and J genes are TRBV6-2 or TRBV6-3 and TRBJ2-1, with 7 nucleotides matching TRBD2. CDR1 MNHEY and CDR2 SVGEGT come from the germline V gene. The CDR3 length is 15 residues. V lost 6 bases to trimming and J lost 4 bases; unmatched junction nucleotides: 9. CDR3: CASSSSAGPYNEQFF. CDR3 DNA sequence: TGTGCCAGCAGCTCCTCAGCGGGACCATACAATGAGCAGTTCTTC.

This clonotype was observed at least ten times. The chain employs TRBV7-2 and TRBJ2-3; the D gene is possibly TRBD1 (6 bases). The V gene lost 5 bases and the J gene lost 6 bases, with 9 bases spanning the gap. CDR3 length equals 12 residues. Germline V gives CDR1 SGHTA, CDR2 FQGNSA. The CDR3 sequence is CASSPQGDTQYF. CDR3 DNA sequence: TGTGCCAGCAGCCCGCAGGGGGATACGCAGTATTTT.

As for this clonotype: A much larger clone lies one base from this, so it may be a read error. The CDR3 DNA sequence: TGCAGTGCAACGACTTCGGCGGGGGGACAAGAGACCCAGTACTTC. Protein: CSATTSAGGQETQYF. V gene TRBV20-1 combines with J gene TRBJ2-5; 8 nucleotides line up with TRBD2. The CDR3 length is 15 residues. Looked up from germline, CDR1 is DFQATT and CDR2 is SNEGSKA (reference sequence). V dropped 6 bases and J dropped 2; count of bases not matched to a gene: 11.